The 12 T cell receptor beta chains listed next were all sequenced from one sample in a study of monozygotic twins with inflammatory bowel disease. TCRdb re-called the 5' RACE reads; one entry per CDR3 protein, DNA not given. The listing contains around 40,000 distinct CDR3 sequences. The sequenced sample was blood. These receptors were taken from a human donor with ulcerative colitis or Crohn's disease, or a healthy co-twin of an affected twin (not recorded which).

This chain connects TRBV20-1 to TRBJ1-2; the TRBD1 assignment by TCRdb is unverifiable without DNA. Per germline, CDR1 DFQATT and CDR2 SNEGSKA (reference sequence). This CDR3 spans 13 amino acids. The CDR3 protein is CSARDGHIYGYTF.

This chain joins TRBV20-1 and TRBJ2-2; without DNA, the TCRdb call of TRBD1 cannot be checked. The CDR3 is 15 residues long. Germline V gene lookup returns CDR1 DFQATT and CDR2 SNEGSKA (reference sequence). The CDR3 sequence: CSARRSTGNTGELFF.

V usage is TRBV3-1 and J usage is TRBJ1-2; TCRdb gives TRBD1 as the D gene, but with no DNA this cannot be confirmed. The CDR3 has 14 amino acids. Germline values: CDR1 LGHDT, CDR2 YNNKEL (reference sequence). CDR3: CASSRQETNYGYTF.

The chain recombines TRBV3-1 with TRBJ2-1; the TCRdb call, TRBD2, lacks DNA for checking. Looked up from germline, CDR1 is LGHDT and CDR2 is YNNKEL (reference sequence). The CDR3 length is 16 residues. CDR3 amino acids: CASSQETSGRRNEQFF.

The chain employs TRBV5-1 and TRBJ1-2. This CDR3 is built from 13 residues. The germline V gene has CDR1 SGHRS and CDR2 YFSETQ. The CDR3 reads CASSTQGSYGYPF.

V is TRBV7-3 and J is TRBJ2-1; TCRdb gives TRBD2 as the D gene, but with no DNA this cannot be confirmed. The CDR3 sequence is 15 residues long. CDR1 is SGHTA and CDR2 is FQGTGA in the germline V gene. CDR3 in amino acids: CASSPGTSANNEQFF.

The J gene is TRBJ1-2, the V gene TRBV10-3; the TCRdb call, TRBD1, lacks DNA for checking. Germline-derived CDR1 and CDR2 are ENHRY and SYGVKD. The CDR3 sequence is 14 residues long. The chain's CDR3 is CAISGDRVGYGYTF.

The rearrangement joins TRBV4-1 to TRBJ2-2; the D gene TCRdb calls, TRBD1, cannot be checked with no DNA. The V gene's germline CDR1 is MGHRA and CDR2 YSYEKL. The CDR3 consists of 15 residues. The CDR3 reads CASSQVGTGTGELFF.

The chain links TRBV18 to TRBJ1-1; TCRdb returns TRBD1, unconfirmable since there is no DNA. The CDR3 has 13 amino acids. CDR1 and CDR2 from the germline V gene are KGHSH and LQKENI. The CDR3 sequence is CASSPNRDTEAFF.

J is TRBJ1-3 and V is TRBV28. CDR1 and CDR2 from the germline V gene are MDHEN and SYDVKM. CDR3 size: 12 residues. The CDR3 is CASKRGANTIYF.

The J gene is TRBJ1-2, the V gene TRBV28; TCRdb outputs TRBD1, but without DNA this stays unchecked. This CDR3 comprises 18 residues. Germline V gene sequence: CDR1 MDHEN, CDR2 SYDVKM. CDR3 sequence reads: CASSSRPWTGGINYGYTF.

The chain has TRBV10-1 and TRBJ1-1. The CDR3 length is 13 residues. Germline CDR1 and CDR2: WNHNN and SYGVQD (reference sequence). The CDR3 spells CASRDRPNTEAFF.